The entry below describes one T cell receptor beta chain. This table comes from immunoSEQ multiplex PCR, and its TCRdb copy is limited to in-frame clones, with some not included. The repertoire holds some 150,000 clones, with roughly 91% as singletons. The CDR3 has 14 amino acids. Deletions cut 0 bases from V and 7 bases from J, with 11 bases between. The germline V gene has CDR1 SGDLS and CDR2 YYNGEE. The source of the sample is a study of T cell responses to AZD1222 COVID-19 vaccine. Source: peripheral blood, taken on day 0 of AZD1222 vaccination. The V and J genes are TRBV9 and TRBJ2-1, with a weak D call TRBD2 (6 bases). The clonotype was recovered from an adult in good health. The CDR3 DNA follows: TGTGCCAGCAGCGTAGCAGGGACTTTGAATGAGCAGTTCTTC. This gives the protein CASSVAGTLNEQFF.